This TCR beta chain is from a study of radiotherapy plus CTLA-4 blockade in lung cancer. On the study more broadly: Disease control reached approximately 30%, with objective responses in over 15%.

The CDR3 extends over 16 amino acids. Study-wide results and limits: How blood T cell clones changed early, along with interferon-beta, reportedly forecast response best. The study found tumor-derived TCR clones expanded in blood after radiotherapy plus ipilimumab.

As for this clone: Its antigen is unknown.

The method was immunoSEQ multiplex PCR; TCRdb's version includes in-frame clones alone and lacks a portion of them. The sample lists 85,000 to 90,000 clones, 70% to 90% occurring once. Alongside CTLA-4 blockade with ipilimumab, patients with chemo-refractory metastatic non-small-cell lung cancer received focal radiation. The material sequenced was peripheral blood, taken from a patient treated with radiotherapy plus ipilimumab. The chain combines TRBV21-1 with TRBJ2-1; the D call in the table, TRBD2, was not verified against the DNA. TRBV21-1 is designated a pseudogene. This TCR derives from a human donor with non-small cell lung cancer that progressed on radiotherapy plus ipilimumab. The CDR3, as DNA: TGTGCCAGCAGCACAAAGACTACCCCCTCCTACAATGAGCAGTTCTTC. It codes for CASSTKTTPSYNEQFF.